This T cell receptor (beta chain) was captured by sequencing in a study of PD-1 blockade in classical Hodgkin lymphoma. Trimming at V came to 4 bases and at J to 5 bases, leaving 8 bases not matched to a gene. The germline gives CDR1 MDHEN, CDR2 SYDVKM. The CDR3 has 15 amino acids. Data came from immunoSEQ multiplex PCR; TCRdb stores just in-frame clones and leaves some out. The sample carries thousands of clones, under 90% recorded once. There was relapse after autologous stem cell transplantation in every patient, and there was variation in brentuximab vedotin exposure. This chain connects TRBV28 to TRBJ2-1; 7 positions match TRBD1. This specimen was peripheral blood mononuclear cells (PBMCs), taken at baseline. The receptor comes from a human donor with classical Hodgkin lymphoma. CDR3 sequence: CASSSSQGPDNEQFF. The CDR3 DNA reads TGTGCCAGCAGTTCCTCACAGGGGCCGGACAATGAGCAGTTCTTC.